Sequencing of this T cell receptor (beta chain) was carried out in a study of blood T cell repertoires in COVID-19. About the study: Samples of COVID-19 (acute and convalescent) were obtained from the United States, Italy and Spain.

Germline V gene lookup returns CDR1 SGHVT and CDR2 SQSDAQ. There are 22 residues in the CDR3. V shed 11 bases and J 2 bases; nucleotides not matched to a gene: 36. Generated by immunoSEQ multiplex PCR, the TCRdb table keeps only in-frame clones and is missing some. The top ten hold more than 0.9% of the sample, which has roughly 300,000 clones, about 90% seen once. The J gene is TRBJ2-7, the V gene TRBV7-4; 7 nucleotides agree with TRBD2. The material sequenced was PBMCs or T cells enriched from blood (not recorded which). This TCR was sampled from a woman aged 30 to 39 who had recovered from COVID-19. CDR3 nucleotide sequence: TGTGCCTGCTGCTTAGTCTTCCTGGGTGGGTGGGAGTCGCGGGGGACCACCTACGAGCAGTACTTC. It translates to CACCLVFLGGWESRGTTYEQYF.